This T cell receptor (beta chain) was documented in a study of human T cells and chemical hapten exposure. Overall study findings and caveats: Controls formed significantly fewer large CDR3 similarity clusters than expanded TCRs did.

The time point was: patch test 1, 2 weeks after DPC sensitization. Treatment described: therapeutic diphenylcyclopropenone sensitization with weekly scalp DPC. As for this clonotype: Its target is unknown.

TCRdb independently ran MiXCR on the RACE reads; one entry per CDR3 protein. The table lists 120,000 or so distinct CDR3 sequences, roughly an eighth of them singletons. Trimming cost V 6 bases and J 3 bases; bases outside gene matches: 14. The CDR3 runs 18 residues. Germline V CDR1 and CDR2: SGHAT, FQNNGV. This TCR came from a man aged 18 to 30 with alopecia areata. Some clones in this sample may be carry-over from other donors' samples. Sequencing used whole blood, obtained in connection with sensitization to the hapten diphenylcyclopropenone (DPC). The V and J genes are TRBV11-2 and TRBJ2-2; TRBD1 agrees at 9 bases. The CDR3 bases are TGTGCCAGCAGTCCCGGTCGGACAGGGGCCTTTTACACCGGGGAGCTGTTTTTT. The encoded protein is CASSPGRTGAFYTGELFF.